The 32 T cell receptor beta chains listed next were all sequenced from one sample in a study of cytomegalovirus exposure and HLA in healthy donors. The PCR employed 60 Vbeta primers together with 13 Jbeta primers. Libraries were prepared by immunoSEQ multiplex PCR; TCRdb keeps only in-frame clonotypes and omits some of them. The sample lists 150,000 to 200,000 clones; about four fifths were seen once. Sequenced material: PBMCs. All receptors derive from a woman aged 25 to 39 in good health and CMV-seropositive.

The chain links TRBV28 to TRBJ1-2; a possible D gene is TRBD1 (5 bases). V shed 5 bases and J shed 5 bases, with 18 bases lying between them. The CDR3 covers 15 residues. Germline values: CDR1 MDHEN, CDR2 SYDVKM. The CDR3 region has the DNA TGTGCCAGCAGTGTGGGGGGACCGGGGGGGTATGGCTACACCTTC. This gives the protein CASSVGGPGGYGYTF.

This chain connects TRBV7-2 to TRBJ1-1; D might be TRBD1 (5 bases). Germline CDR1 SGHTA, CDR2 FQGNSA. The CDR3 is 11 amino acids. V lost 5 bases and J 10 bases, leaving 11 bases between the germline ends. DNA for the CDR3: TGTGCCAGCAGCGTGACAGTGCTAGCTTTCTTT. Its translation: CASSVTVLAFF.

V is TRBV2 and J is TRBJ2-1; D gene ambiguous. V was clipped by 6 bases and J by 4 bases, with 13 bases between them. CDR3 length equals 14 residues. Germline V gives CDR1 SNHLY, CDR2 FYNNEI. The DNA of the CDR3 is TGTGCCAGCAGCGTCAGGTTCCCTTACAATGAGCAGTTCTTC. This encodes CASSVRFPYNEQFF. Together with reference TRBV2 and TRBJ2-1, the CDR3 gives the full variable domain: EPEVTQTPSHQVTQMGQEVILRCVPISNHLYFYWYRQILGQKVEFLVSFYNNEISEKSEIFDDQFSVERPDGSNFTLKIRSTKLEDSAMYFCASSVRFPYNEQFFGPGTRLTVL.

The CDR3 region has the DNA TGTGCCAGTAGTCTGCGGGAGATCGGCGAGACCCAGTACTTC. Amino acid sequence: CASSLREIGETQYF. V is TRBV19 and J is TRBJ2-5; TRBD2 agrees at 7 bases. V lost 5 bases to trimming and J lost 5 bases; unmatched junction nucleotides: 8. This CDR3 has 14 amino acids. Germline values: CDR1 LNHDA, CDR2 SQIVND (reference sequence). The full variable domain, in which reference TRBV19 and TRBJ2-5 provide the parts outside the CDR3, is DGGITQSPKYLFRKEGQNVTLSCEQNLNHDAMYWYRQDPGQGLRLIYYSQIVNDFQKGDIAEGYSVSREKKESFPLTVTSAQKNPTAFYLCASSLREIGETQYFGPGTRLLVL.

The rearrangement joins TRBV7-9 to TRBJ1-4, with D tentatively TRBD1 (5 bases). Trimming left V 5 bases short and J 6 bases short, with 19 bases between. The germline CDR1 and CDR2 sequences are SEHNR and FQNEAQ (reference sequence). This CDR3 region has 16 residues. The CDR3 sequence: CASSLWEGVQDEKLFF. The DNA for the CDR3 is TGTGCCAGCAGCCTTTGGGAAGGGGTTCAGGATGAAAAACTGTTTTTT.

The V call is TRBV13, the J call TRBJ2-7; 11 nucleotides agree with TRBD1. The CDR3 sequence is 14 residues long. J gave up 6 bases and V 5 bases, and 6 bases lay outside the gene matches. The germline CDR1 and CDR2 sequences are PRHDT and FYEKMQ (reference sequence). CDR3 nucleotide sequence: TGTGCCAGCAGCCGTGGACAGGGGGCTTTCGAGCAGTACTTC. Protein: CASSRGQGAFEQYF.

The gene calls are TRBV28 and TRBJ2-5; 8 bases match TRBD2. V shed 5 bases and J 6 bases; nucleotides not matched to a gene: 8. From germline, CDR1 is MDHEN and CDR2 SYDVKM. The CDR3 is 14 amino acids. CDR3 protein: CASSRAGEVKTQYF. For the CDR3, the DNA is TGTGCCAGCAGTCGAGCGGGAGAGGTGAAGACCCAGTACTTC.

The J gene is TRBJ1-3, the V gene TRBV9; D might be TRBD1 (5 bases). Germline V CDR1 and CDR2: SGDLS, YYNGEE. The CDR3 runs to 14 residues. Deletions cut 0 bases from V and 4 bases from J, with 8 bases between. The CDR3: CASSVGAGGNTIYF. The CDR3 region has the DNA TGTGCCAGCAGCGTAGGAGCAGGGGGAAACACCATATATTTT.

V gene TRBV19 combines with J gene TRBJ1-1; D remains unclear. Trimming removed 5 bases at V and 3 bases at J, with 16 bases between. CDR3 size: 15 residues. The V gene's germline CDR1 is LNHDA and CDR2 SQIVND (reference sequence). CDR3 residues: CASSYIGRLDTEAFF. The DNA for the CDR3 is TGTGCCAGTAGTTATATTGGCAGGTTGGACACTGAAGCTTTCTTT.

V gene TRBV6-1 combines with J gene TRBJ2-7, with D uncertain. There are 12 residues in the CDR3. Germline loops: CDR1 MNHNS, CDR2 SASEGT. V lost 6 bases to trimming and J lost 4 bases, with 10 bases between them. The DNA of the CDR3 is TGTGCCAGCAGCGAGGTGGGTTACGAGCAGTACTTC. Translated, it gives CASSEVGYEQYF.

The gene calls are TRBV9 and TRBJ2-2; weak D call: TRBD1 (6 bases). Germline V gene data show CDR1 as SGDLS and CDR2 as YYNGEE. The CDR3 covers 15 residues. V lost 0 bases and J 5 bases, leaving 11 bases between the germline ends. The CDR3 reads CASSVGRGRTGELFF. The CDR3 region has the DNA TGTGCCAGCAGCGTAGGCAGGGGCCGAACCGGGGAGCTGTTTTTT.

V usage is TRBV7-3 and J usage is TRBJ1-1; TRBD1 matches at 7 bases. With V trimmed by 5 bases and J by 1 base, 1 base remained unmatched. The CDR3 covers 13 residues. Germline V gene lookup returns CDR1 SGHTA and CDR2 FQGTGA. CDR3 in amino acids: CASSRGRNTEAFF. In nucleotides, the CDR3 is TGTGCCAGCAGCAGGGGGCGGAACACTGAAGCTTTCTTT.

CDR3 sequence (DNA): TGCGCCAGCAGCTTGGAGGGGCTTCAAGAGACCCAGTACTTC. It encodes CASSLEGLQETQYF. This chain uses TRBV5-1 with TRBJ2-5; D may be TRBD1 (5 bases). This CDR3 contains 14 residues. The V end lost 0 bases, the J end lost 2 bases, and 8 bases lay between the germline ends. CDR1 SGHRS and CDR2 YFSETQ come from the germline V gene.

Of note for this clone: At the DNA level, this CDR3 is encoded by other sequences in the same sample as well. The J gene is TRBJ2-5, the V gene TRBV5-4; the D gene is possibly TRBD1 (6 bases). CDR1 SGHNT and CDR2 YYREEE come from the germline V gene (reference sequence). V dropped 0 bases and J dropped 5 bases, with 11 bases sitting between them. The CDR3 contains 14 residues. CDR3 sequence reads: CASSLVGQPETQYF. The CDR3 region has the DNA TGTGCCAGCAGCTTGGTCGGACAGCCGGAGACCCAGTACTTC.

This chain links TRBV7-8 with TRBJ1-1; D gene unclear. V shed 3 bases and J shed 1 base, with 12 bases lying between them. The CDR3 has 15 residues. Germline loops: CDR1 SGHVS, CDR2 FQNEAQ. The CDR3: CASSLTVRGNTEAFF. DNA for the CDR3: TGTGCCAGCAGCTTGACGGTTCGAGGGAACACTGAAGCTTTCTTT.

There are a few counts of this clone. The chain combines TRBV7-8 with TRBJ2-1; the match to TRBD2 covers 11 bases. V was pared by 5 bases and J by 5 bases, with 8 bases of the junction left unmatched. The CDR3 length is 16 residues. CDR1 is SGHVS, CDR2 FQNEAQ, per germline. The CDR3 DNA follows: TGTGCCAGCAGCATGGGGTTAGCGGGGGGGGACAATGAGCAGTTCTTC. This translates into CASSMGLAGGDNEQFF.

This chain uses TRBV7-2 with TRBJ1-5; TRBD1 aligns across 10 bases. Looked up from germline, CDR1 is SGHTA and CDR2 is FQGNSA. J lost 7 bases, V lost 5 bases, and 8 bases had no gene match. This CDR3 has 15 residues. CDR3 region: CASSEGQGRDQPQHF. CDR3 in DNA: TGTGCCAGCAGCGAGGGACAGGGGAGGGACCAGCCCCAGCATTTT. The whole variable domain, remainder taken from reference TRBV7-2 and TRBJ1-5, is GAGVSQSPSNKVTEKGKDVELRCDPISGHTALYWYRQSLGQGLEFLIYFQGNSAPDKSGLPSDRFSAERTGGSVSTLTIQRTQQEDSAVYLCASSEGQGRDQPQHFGDGTRLSIL.

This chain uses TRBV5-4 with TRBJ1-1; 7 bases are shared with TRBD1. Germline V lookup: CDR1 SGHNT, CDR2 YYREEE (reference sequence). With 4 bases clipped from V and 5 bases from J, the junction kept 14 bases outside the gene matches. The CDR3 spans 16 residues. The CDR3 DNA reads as TGTGCCAGCAGCGCATCCCCGGGACAGATAATAACTGAAGCTTTCTTT. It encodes CASSASPGQIITEAFF.

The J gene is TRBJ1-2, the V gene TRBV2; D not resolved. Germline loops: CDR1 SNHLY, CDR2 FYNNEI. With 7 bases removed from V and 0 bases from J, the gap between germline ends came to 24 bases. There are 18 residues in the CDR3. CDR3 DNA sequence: TGTGCCAGCAAAGACCCTATGACCCTCGGGAGACCTAACTATGGCTACACCTTC. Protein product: CASKDPMTLGRPNYGYTF. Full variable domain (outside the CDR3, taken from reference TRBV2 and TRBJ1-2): EPEVTQTPSHQVTQMGQEVILRCVPISNHLYFYWYRQILGQKVEFLVSFYNNEISEKSEIFDDQFSVERPDGSNFTLKIRSTKLEDSAMYFCASKDPMTLGRPNYGYTFGSGTRLTVV.

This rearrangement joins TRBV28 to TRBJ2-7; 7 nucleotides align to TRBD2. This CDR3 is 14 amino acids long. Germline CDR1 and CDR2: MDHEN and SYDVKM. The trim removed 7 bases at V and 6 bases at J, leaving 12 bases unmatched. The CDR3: CASTGRENFLEQYF. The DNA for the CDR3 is TGTGCCAGCACGGGGCGGGAGAACTTCCTCGAGCAGTACTTC.

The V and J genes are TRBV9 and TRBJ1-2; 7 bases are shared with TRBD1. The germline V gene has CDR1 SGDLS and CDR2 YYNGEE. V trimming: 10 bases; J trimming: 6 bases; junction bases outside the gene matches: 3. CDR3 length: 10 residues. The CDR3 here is CASTGDGYTF. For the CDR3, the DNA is TGTGCCTCCACAGGGGATGGCTACACCTTC.

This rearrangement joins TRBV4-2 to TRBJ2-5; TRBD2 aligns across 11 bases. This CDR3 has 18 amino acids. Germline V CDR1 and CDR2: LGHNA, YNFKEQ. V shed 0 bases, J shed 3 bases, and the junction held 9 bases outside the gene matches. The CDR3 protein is CASSQEVGASGGKETQYF. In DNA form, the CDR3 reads TGTGCCAGCAGCCAAGAGGTGGGCGCTAGCGGGGGGAAAGAGACCCAGTACTTC.

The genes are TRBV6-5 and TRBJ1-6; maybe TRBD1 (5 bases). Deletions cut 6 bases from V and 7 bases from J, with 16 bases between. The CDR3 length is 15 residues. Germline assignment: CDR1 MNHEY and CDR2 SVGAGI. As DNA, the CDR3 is TGTGCCAGCAGCCGATCAGACGGACAAAATTCACCCCTCCACTTT. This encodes CASSRSDGQNSPLHF.

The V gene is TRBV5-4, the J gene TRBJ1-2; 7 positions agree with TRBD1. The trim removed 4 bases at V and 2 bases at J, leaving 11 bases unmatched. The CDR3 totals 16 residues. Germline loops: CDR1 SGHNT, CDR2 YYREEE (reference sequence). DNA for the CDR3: TGTGCCAGCAGCCCCACAGGGGCACCGAAAAACTATGGCTACACCTTC. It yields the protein CASSPTGAPKNYGYTF.

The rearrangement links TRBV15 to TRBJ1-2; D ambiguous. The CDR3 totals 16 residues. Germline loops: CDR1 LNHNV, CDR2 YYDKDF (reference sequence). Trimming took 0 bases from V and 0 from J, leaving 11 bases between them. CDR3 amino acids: CATSRDSGPTNYGYTF. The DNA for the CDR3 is TGTGCCACCAGCAGAGATAGCGGGCCCACTAACTATGGCTACACCTTC.

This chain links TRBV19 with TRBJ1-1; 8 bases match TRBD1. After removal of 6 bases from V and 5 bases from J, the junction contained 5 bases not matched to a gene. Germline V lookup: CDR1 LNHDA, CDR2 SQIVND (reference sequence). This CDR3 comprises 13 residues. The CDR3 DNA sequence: TGTGCCAGTAGCAGGGGGCGAGGGACTGAAGCTTTCTTT. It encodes CASSRGRGTEAFF.

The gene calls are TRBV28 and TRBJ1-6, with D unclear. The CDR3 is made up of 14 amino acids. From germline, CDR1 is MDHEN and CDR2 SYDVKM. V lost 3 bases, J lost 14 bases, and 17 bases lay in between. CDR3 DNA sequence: TGTGCCAGCAGTTTTCAGGATAGAACCGTTTCCCTCCACTTT. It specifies CASSFQDRTVSLHF.

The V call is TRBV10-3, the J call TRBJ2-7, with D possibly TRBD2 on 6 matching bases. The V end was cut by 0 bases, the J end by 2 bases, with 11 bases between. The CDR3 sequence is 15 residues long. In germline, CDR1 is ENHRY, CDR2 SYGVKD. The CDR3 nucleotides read TGTGCCATCAGTGAGTCGAGCTCGGGGGCCTACGAGCAGTACTTC. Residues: CAISESSSGAYEQYF.

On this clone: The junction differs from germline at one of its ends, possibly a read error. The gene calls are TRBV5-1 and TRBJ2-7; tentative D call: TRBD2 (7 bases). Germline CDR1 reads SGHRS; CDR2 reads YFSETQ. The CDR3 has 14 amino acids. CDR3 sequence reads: CASTLGGGGYEQYF. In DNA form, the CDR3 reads TGCGCCAGCACCTTGGGGGGGGGCGGCTACGAGCAGTACTTC.

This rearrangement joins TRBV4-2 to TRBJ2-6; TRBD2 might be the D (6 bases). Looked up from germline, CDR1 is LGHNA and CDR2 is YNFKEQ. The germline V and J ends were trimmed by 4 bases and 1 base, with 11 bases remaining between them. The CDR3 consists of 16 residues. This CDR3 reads CASSPGDFSGANVLTF. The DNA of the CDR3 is TGTGCCAGCAGCCCCGGGGACTTTTCTGGGGCCAACGTCCTGACTTTC.

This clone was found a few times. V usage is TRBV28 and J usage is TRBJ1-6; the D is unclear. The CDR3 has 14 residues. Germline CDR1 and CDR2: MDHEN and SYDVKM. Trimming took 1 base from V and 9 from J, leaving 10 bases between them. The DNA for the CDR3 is TGTGCCAGCAGTTTATCCATCACCGGTTCACCCCTCCACTTT. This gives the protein CASSLSITGSPLHF. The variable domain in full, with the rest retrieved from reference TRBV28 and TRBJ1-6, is DVKVTQSSRYLVKRTGEKVFLECVQDMDHENMFWYRQDPGLGLRLIYFSYDVKMKEKGDIPEGYSVSREKKERFSLILESASTNQTSMYLCASSLSITGSPLHFGNGTRLTVT.

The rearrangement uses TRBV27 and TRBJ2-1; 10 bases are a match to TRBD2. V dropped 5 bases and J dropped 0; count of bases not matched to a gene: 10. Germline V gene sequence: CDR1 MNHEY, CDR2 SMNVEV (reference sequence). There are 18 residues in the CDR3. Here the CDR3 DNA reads TGTGCCAGCAGTCATCAGCGGGGGGGACCGAGCTCCTACAATGAGCAGTTCTTC. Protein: CASSHQRGGPSSYNEQFF.